The T cell receptor (beta chain) described here comes from a study of T cells in Graves' hyperthyroidism and ophthalmopathy. A patient was excluded if there was uncontrolled infection, other autoimmune disease, pregnancy or lactation. Fresh peripheral blood, roughly 9.8 ml of it, supplied the PBMCs. This clonotype appeared many times. Unmatched junction bases numbered 7, after V lost 5 bases and J lost 6 bases. CDR1 and CDR2 (germline): SNHLY, FYNNEI. CDR3 length: 14 amino acids. TCR beta CDR3 region amplification was performed from RNA transcripts. HTBI primers drove first-round RT-PCR of the TCR CDR3. TCRdb fed the multiplex PCR reads into MiXCR, producing one record per CDR3 protein. Counted here are about 500,000 distinct CDR3 sequences, 16% occurring once; the ten biggest clones make up around 19%.

The TCR was taken from a woman younger than 35 with Graves' hyperthyroidism. The chain is built from TRBV2 and TRBJ1-5; TRBD1 matches 7 bases. The sequenced material came from blood. The DNA for the CDR3 is TGTGCCAGCAGTTACGGACAGGAAGGTCAGCCCCAGCATTTT. Its protein is CASSYGQEGQPQHF.